Below, 24 T cell receptor beta chains from the same sample are listed, as sequenced in a study of T cells expressing NK-cell markers. TCRdb reworked the 5' RACE reads into one entry per CDR3 protein, no DNA. The table lists roughly 150,000 distinct CDR3 sequences. Sequences were obtained from blood T cells: a sorted CD56 or NKG2C T cell subset, CD4+ or CD8+ T cells, or bulk PBMC T cells (not recorded which). Every receptor here comes from a woman aged 18 to 69 in good health.

The rearrangement joins TRBV11-1 to TRBJ1-1. This CDR3 region has 14 residues. CDR1 and CDR2 from the germline V gene are SGHAT and FQDESV (reference sequence). The chain's CDR3 is CASSLVKANTEAFF.

The J gene is TRBJ1-2, the V gene TRBV7-8; TCRdb lists TRBD1, though no DNA is available to test this call. This CDR3 is 15 amino acids long. Germline values: CDR1 SGHVS, CDR2 FQNEAQ. Here the CDR3 reads CASSLVGGSAYGYTF.

The gene calls are TRBV7-9 and TRBJ2-5. The CDR3 totals 13 residues. Per the germline V gene, CDR1 is SEHNR and CDR2 is FQNEAQ (reference sequence). The CDR3 reads CASSLEVGETQYF.

The gene calls are TRBV5-8 and TRBJ2-3; without DNA, the TCRdb call of TRBD2 cannot be checked. Per germline, CDR1 SGHTS and CDR2 YDEGEE. The CDR3 has 14 amino acids. Here the CDR3 reads CASSLPTLTDTQYF.

The V call is TRBV7-3, the J call TRBJ1-2; TCRdb reports TRBD1, a call that lacks DNA to check it against. Germline V gene data show CDR1 as SGHTA and CDR2 as FQGTGA. The CDR3 runs to 14 residues. CDR3 residues: CASSPGTPNYGYTF.

The chain combines TRBV19 with TRBJ1-5; TCRdb returns TRBD1, unconfirmable since there is no DNA. Germline V CDR1 and CDR2: LNHDA, SQIVND (reference sequence). This CDR3 contains 15 residues. CDR3 region: CASSSDTGGSEPQHF.

J is TRBJ2-3 and V is TRBV29-1; absent DNA, TCRdb's TRBD1 call cannot be checked. The CDR3 is 15 amino acids. CDR1 and CDR2 (germline): SQVTM, ANQGSEA. The CDR3 loop reads CSVEARHRGPDTQYF.

CDR3 amino acids: CASSTGTSGRGIGELFF. The chain employs TRBV21-1 and TRBJ2-2; checking the TCRdb D call of TRBD2 is not possible without DNA. TRBV21-1 is a pseudogene. The CDR3 covers 17 residues.

J is TRBJ1-1 and V is TRBV20-1; the TCRdb D gene call, TRBD1, has no DNA to confirm it. CDR1 is DFQATT and CDR2 is SNEGSKA in the germline V gene (reference sequence). The CDR3 has 13 amino acids. CDR3 protein: CSAGGQRNTEAFF.

The chain carries TRBV19 and TRBJ2-1. There are 11 residues in the CDR3. Germline-derived CDR1 and CDR2 are LNHDA and SQIVND (reference sequence). The CDR3 reads CASSIDAKQFF.

V and J are TRBV5-1 and TRBJ1-5. Germline CDR1 is SGHRS and CDR2 is YFSETQ. The CDR3 totals 15 residues. This chain's CDR3 is CASSLDGDRNQPQHF.

This chain links TRBV6-2 or TRBV6-3 with TRBJ2-3; the TCRdb call, TRBD1, lacks DNA for checking. This CDR3 is built from 15 residues. CDR1 is MNHEY, CDR2 SVGEGT, per germline. CDR3 loop: CASLRGQMTTDTQYF.

V usage is TRBV12-3 or TRBV12-4 and J usage is TRBJ2-7; absent DNA, TCRdb's TRBD2 call cannot be checked. The CDR3 has 16 amino acids. CDR3 protein: CASRSSGRSVDYEQYF.

The CDR3 reads CASRPGQGAREQYF. The V and J genes are TRBV5-6 and TRBJ2-7; without DNA, the TCRdb call of TRBD1 cannot be checked. The CDR3 consists of 14 residues. Germline CDR1 is SGHDT and CDR2 is YYEEEE.

The chain recombines TRBV12-3 or TRBV12-4 with TRBJ2-3; without DNA, the TCRdb call of TRBD2 cannot be checked. The CDR3 has 17 amino acids. CDR3 sequence: CASSSAGLAGITDTQYF.

V gene TRBV7-9 combines with J gene TRBJ2-2; TCRdb's assignment of TRBD1 cannot be checked, as there is no DNA. This CDR3 region has 16 residues. Germline CDR1 reads SEHNR; CDR2 reads FQNEAQ (reference sequence). CDR3 sequence reads: CASSPTSGRDTGELFF.

CDR3 sequence reads: CRAGTGVGGYTF. The chain links TRBV20-1 to TRBJ1-2. CDR1 and CDR2 (germline): DFQATT, SNEGSKA (reference sequence). The CDR3 is made up of 12 amino acids.

CDR3 region: CASSLGATLWYNEQFF. The gene calls are TRBV5-1 and TRBJ2-1. Germline V gene sequence: CDR1 SGHRS, CDR2 YFSETQ. The length of the CDR3 is 16 residues.

The chain has TRBV12-3 or TRBV12-4 and TRBJ2-5; TCRdb lists TRBD1, though no DNA is available to test this call. The CDR3 is 16 residues long. The CDR3 region is CASSPPYGDAQETQYF.

V and J are TRBV25-1 and TRBJ2-3; the TCRdb call, TRBD2, lacks DNA for checking. Germline V gives CDR1 MGHDK, CDR2 SYGVNS. The CDR3 consists of 16 residues. CDR3 sequence: CASSESSGLGADTQYF. The complete variable domain, with remaining parts taken from reference TRBV25-1 and TRBJ2-3, reads EADIYQTPRYLVIGTGKKITLECSQTMGHDKMYWYQQDPGMELHLIHYSYGVNSTEKGDLSSESTVSRIRTEHFPLTLESARPSHTSQYLCASSESSGLGADTQYFGPGTRLTVL.

This chain joins TRBV27 and TRBJ2-5. CDR1 MNHEY and CDR2 SMNVEV come from the germline V gene (reference sequence). This CDR3 region has 14 residues. The CDR3 protein is CASSLSSGFKTQYF.

The rearrangement joins TRBV7-3 to TRBJ2-1; TCRdb calls TRBD2, which cannot be checked without DNA. The germline V gene has CDR1 SGHTA and CDR2 FQGTGA. The CDR3 runs to 15 residues. CDR3 protein: CASSLTGAGSNEQFF.

The J gene is TRBJ2-7, the V gene TRBV29-1; the TCRdb call, TRBD1, lacks DNA for checking. The CDR3 is 17 amino acids. Germline V gene lookup returns CDR1 SQVTM and CDR2 ANQGSEA. The CDR3 loop is CSVAGTPIAGAYYEQYF.

V is TRBV3-1 and J is TRBJ2-7; the D call of TRBD1 rests on TCRdb alone, since no DNA is present to check it. Germline V gives CDR1 LGHDT, CDR2 YNNKEL (reference sequence). The CDR3 contains 14 residues. CDR3: CASSPRTGRSEQYF.